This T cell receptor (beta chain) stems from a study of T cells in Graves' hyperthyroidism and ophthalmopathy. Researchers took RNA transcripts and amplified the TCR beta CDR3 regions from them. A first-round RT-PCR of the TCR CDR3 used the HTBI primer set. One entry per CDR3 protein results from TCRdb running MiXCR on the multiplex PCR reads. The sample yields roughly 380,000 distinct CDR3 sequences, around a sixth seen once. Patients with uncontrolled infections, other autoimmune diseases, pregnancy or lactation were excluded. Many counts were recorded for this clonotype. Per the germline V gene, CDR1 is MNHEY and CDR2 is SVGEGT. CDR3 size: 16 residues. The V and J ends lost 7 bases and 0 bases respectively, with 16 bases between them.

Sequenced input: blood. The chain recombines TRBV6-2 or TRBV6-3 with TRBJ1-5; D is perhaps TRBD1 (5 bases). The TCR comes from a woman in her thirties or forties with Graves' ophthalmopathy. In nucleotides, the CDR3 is TGTGCCAGCACCTCAGGGTGGGCAAATAGCAATCAGCCCCAGCATTTT. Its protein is CASTSGWANSNQPQHF.